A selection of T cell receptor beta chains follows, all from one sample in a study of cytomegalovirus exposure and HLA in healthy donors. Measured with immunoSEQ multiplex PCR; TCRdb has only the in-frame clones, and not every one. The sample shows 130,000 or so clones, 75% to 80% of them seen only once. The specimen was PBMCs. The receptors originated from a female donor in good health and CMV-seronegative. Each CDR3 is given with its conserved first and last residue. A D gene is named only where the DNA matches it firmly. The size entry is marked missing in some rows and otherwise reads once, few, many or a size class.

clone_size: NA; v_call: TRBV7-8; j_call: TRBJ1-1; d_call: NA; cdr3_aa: CASSLAIQGLEAFF; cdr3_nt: TGTGCCAGCAGCTTAGCGATCCAGGGGCTGGAAGCTTTCTTT
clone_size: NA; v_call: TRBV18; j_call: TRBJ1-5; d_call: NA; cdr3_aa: CASSPDWASNQPQHF; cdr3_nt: TGTGCCAGCTCACCAGATTGGGCTAGCAATCAGCCCCAGCATTTT
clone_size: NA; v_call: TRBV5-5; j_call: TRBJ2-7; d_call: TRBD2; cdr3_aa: CASSLTSGYPYEQYF; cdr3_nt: TGTGCCAGCAGCTTAACTAGCGGGTACCCCTACGAGCAGTACTTC
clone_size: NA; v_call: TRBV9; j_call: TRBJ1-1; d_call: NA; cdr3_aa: CASSPPVGLGARAFF; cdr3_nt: TGTGCCAGCAGCCCCCCAGTGGGCCTAGGGGCGAGAGCTTTCTTT
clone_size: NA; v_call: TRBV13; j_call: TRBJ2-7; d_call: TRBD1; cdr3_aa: CASSLDRAHGEQYF; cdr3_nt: TGTGCCAGCAGCTTGGACAGGGCCCACGGGGAGCAGTACTTC
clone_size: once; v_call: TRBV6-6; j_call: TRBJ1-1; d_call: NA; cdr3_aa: CASSYSGDNTEAFF; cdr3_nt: TGTGCCAGCAGTTACTCAGGGGATAACACTGAAGCTTTCTTT
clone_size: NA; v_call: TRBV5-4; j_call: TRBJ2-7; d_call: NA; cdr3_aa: CASSIRDLNSYEQYF; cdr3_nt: TGTGCCAGCAGCATACGGGACTTAAACTCCTACGAGCAGTACTTC
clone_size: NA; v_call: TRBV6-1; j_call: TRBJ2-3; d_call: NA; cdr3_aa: CASSEVAASTDTQYF; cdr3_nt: TGTGCCAGCAGTGAAGTGGCGGCTAGCACAGATACGCAGTATTTT
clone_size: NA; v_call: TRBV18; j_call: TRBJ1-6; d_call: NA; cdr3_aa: CASSPPEGGNSPLHF; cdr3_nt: TGTGCCAGCTCACCTCCCGAAGGGGGAAATTCACCCCTCCACTTT
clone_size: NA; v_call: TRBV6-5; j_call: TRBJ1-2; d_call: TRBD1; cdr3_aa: CASRGTGVGYTF; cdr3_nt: TGTGCCAGCAGAGGGACAGGGGTAGGCTACACCTTC
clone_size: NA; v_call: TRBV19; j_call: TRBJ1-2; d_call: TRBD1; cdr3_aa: CASSPRDRWTYGYTF; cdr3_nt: TGTGCCAGTAGTCCCCGGGACAGGTGGACCTATGGCTACACCTTC
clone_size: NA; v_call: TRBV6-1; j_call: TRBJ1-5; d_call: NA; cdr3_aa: CASSEGAGLNQPQHF; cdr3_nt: TGTGCCAGCAGTGAAGGGGCAGGGTTGAATCAGCCCCAGCATTTT
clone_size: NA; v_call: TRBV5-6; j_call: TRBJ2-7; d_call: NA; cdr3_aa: CASSLVMYEQYF; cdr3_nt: TGTGCCAGCAGCTTGGTTATGTACGAGCAGTACTTC
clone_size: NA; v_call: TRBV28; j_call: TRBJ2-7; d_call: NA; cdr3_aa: CASSYRVNNEQYF; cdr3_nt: TGTGCCAGCAGTTACAGGGTAAACAACGAGCAGTACTTC
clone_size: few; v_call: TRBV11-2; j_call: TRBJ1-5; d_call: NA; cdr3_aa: CASSPRGTFDSNQPQHF; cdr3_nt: TGTGCCAGCAGCCCCCGAGGCACCTTTGATAGCAATCAGCCCCAGCATTTT
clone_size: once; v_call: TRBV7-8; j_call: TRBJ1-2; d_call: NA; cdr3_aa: CASSLGGLYYGYTF; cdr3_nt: TGTGCCAGCAGCTTAGGAGGGCTGTACTATGGCTACACCTTC
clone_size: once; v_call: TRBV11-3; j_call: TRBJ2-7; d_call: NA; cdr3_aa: CASSFNEGYEQYF; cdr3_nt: TGTGCCAGCAGCTTTAATGAGGGCTACGAGCAGTACTTC
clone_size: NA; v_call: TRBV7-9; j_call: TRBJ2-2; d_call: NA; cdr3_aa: CASSSLGLGELFF; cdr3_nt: TGTGCCAGCAGCTCCCTGGGGCTCGGGGAGCTGTTTTTT
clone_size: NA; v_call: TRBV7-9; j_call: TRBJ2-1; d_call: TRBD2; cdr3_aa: CASSWAKLRTSGNEQFF; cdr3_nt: TGTGCCAGCAGCTGGGCAAAACTTCGGACTAGCGGCAATGAGCAGTTCTTC
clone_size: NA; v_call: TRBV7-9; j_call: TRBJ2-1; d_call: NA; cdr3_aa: CASGGGVNNEQFF; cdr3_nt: TGTGCCAGCGGGGGAGGTGTGAACAATGAGCAGTTCTTC
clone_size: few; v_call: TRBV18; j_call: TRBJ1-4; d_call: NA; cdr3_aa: CASSGGGGSLEKLFF; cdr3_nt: TGTGCCAGCTCCGGTGGCGGGGGGAGCTTGGAAAAACTGTTTTTT
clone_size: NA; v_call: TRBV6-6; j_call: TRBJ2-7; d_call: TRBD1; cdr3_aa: CASRDRGGNEQYF; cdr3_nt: TGTGCCAGCAGGGACAGGGGAGGGAACGAGCAGTACTTC
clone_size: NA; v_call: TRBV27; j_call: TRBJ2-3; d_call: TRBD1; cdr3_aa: CASSPLPMTGPGGDTQYF; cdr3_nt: TGTGCCAGCAGTCCCCTACCCATGACAGGCCCAGGGGGAGATACGCAGTATTTT
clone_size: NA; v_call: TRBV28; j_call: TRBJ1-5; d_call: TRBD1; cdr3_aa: CASSSSGTGNQPQHF; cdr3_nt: TGTGCCAGCAGTTCCTCCGGGACAGGGAATCAGCCCCAGCATTTT
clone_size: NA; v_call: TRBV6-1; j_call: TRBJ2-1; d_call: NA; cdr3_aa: CASSARGGEDYVWSNEQFF; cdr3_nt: TGTGCCAGCAGTGCCCGTGGGGGAGAGGACTATGTTTGGTCTAATGAGCAGTTCTTC
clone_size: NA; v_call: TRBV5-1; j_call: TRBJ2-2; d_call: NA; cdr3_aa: CASSGMTGRNTGELFF; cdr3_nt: TGCGCCAGCAGCGGAATGACAGGCCGGAACACCGGCGAGCTGTTTTTT
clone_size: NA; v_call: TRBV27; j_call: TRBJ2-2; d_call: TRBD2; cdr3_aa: CASRLIPLAGKNTGELFF; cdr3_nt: TGTGCCAGCCGCTTAATCCCACTAGCGGGGAAGAACACCGGGGAGCTGTTTTTT
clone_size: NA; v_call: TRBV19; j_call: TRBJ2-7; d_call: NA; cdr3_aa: CASTPAQVPYEQYF; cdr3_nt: TGTGCCAGTACCCCCGCCCAGGTCCCCTACGAGCAGTACTTC
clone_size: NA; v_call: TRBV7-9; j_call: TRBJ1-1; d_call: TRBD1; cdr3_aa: CATTKGTGGTEAFF; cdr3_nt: TGTGCCACAACTAAGGGGACAGGGGGCACTGAAGCTTTCTTT
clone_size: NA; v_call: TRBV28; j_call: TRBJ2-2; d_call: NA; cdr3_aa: CASRTGTGELFF; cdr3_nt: TGTGCCAGCAGAACAGGGACCGGGGAGCTGTTTTTT
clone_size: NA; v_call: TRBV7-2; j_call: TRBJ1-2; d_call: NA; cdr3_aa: CASSSRLGGGYTF; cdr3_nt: TGTGCCAGCAGCTCTCGACTGGGAGGTGGCTACACCTTC
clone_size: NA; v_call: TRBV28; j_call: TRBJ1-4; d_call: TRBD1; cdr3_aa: CASSFSDRGEKLFF; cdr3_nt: TGTGCCAGCAGTTTTTCGGACAGGGGTGAAAAACTGTTTTTT
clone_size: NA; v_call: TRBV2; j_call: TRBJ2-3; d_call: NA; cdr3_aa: CASSDPSGDTQYF; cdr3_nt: TGTGCCAGCAGTGACCCATCCGGGGATACGCAGTATTTT
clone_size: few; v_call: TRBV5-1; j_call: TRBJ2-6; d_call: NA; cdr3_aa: CASTDLSSGANVLTF; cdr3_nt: TGCGCCAGCACCGACTTGAGCTCTGGGGCCAACGTCCTGACTTTC
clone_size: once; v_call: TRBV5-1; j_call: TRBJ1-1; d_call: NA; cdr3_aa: CASSLTGKNTEAFF; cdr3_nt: TGCGCCAGCAGCTTGACCGGGAAGAACACTGAAGCTTTCTTT
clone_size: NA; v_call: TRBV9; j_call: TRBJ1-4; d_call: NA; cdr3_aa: CASSGDGGKKLFF; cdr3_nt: TGTGCCAGCAGCGGGGACGGCGGGAAAAAACTGTTTTTT
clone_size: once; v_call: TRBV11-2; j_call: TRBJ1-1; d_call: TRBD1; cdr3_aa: CASSDPNRGFEAFF; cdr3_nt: TGTGCCAGCAGCGACCCTAACAGGGGATTTGAAGCTTTCTTT
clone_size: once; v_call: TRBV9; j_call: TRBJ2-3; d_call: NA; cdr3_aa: CASSAFDSPTDTQYF; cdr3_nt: TGTGCCAGCAGCGCTTTTGACAGCCCCACAGATACGCAGTATTTT
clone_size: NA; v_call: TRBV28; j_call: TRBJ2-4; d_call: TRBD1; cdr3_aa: CASSTRQGAKNIQYF; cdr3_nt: TGTGCCAGCAGTACCAGACAGGGCGCCAAAAACATTCAGTACTTC
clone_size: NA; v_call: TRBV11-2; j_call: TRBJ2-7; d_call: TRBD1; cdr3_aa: CASSFGTGDYEQYF; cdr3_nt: TGTGCCAGCAGCTTCGGGACAGGGGACTACGAGCAGTACTTC
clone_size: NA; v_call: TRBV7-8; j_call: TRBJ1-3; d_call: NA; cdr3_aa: CASSFGDAGTGNTIYF; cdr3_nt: TGTGCCAGCAGCTTCGGGGATGCCGGGACTGGAAACACCATATATTTT
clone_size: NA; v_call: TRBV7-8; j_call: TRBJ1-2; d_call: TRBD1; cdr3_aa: CASSSRGTGDYGYTF; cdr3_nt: TGTGCCAGCAGCTCCCGCGGCACAGGGGACTATGGCTACACCTTC
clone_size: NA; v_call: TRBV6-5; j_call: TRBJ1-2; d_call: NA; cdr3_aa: CASSYDGYRGYTF; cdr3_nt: TGTGCCAGCAGTTACGACGGGTATCGAGGCTACACCTTC
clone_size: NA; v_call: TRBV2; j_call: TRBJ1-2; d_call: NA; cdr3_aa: CASLTGTLYGYTF; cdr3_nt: TGTGCCAGTCTCACAGGGACGCTCTATGGCTACACCTTC
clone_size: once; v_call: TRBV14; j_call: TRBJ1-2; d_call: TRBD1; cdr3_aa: CASSQTSTGPYGYTF; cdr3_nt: TGTGCCAGCAGCCAGACCTCGACAGGGCCCTATGGCTACACCTTC
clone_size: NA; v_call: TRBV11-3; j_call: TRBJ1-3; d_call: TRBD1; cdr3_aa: CASSSTGGLSGNTIYF; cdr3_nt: TGTGCCAGCAGCTCGACAGGGGGCCTCTCTGGAAACACCATATATTTT
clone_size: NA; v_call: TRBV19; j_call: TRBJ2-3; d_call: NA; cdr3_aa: CASSIQGSTQYF; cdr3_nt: TGTGCCAGTAGTATACAGGGATCCACGCAGTATTTT